The 9 T cell receptor beta chains presented below share a single source sample, sequenced in a study of graft-versus-host responses after intestinal transplantation. Profiled with immunoSEQ multiplex PCR; TCRdb holds only in-frame clones, not every one. The repertoire holds about 22,000 clones, with around 78% as singletons. Both intraepithelial and lamina propria lymphocytes were released by processing graft tissue. The sample was ileum tissue, taken 12 days after intestinal transplant. The receptors were gathered from a human patient who received an intestinal transplant, so some T cells may come from the graft donor.

This rearrangement joins TRBV25-1 to TRBJ1-6; maybe TRBD1 (6 bases). The CDR3 spans 12 residues. V lost 6 bases and J 10 bases, leaving 10 bases between the germline ends. Germline V gene data show CDR1 as MGHDK and CDR2 as SYGVNS. This CDR3 reads CASRTGRSPLHF. Here the CDR3 DNA reads TGTGCCAGCAGGACAGGCCGGTCACCCCTCCACTTT.

The gene calls are TRBV21-1 and TRBJ2-3; the table's D call, TRBD2, was not checked against the DNA. TRBV21-1 counts as a pseudogene. This CDR3 is 17 amino acids long. CDR3 in amino acids: CASSKGLAGGLTDTQYF. CDR3 DNA: TGTGCCAGCAGCAAAGGACTAGCGGGGGGGCTCACAGATACGCAGTATTTT.

V and J are TRBV18 and TRBJ1-2; 8 nucleotides match TRBD1. This CDR3 contains 18 residues. The germline gives CDR1 KGHSH, CDR2 LQKENI. J lost 4 bases, V lost 3 bases, and 16 bases had no gene match. The CDR3 coding sequence is TGTGCCAGCTCACCCCCCCAATTTTCGACAGGGGTTCTCTATGGCTACACCTTC. Its protein is CASSPPQFSTGVLYGYTF.

The rearrangement uses TRBV19 and TRBJ1-2; D perhaps matches TRBD1 (5 bases). V dropped 7 bases and J dropped 5 bases, with 11 bases sitting between them. The CDR3 runs 12 residues. The V gene's germline CDR1 is LNHDA and CDR2 SQIVND (reference sequence). CDR3: CASNRQPYGYTF. The DNA for the CDR3 is TGTGCCAGTAATCGACAGCCTTATGGCTACACCTTC.

This clone was detected a few times. The rearrangement uses TRBV27 and TRBJ2-7, with D maybe TRBD2 (6 bases). The CDR3 contains 14 residues. V was cut by 10 bases and J by 7 bases, with 23 bases left in between. CDR1 MNHEY and CDR2 SMNVEV come from the germline V gene (reference sequence). This chain's CDR3 is CATADGLRAKEQYF. In nucleotides, the CDR3 is TGTGCCACCGCAGACGGACTACGCGCAAAGGAGCAGTACTTC.

The chain joins TRBV27 to TRBJ2-7; TRBD2 is a possible D gene (5 bases). From germline, CDR1 is MNHEY and CDR2 SMNVEV (reference sequence). This CDR3 comprises 13 residues. Trimming removed 4 bases from V and 6 bases from J, with 13 bases in between. In DNA, the CDR3 is TGTGCCAGCAGTTCAAATCTACGGGGCGAGCAGTACTTC. Translated, it gives CASSSNLRGEQYF.

The genes are TRBV19 and TRBJ2-1, with 7 bases aligning to TRBD2. Trimming removed 1 base from V and 8 bases from J; junction bases left unmatched: 8. Germline CDR1 is LNHDA and CDR2 is SQIVND (reference sequence). CDR3 length: 15 residues. In DNA form, the CDR3 reads TGTGCCAGTAGTATAGCCGGGGGTAGCGGGTATGAGCAGTTCTTC. This encodes CASSIAGGSGYEQFF.

The chain combines TRBV10-3 with TRBJ2-7; 11 bases align to TRBD1. The V segment lost 8 bases and the J segment 2 bases; nucleotides outside the gene matches: 2. Germline V gene lookup returns CDR1 ENHRY and CDR2 SYGVKD. The CDR3 totals 13 residues. The CDR3 DNA is TGTGCCATCGGGACAGGGGGTACCTACGAGCAGTACTTC. It yields the protein CAIGTGGTYEQYF.

This chain joins TRBV5-8 and TRBJ2-7, with TRBD1 identical over 9 bases. This CDR3 spans 15 amino acids. After removal of 4 bases from V and 0 bases from J, the junction contained 5 bases not matched to a gene. Germline CDR1 reads SGHTS; CDR2 reads YDEGEE. The CDR3 DNA reads TGTGCCAGCAGCCCCGGGACAGGGAGCTCCTACGAGCAGTACTTC. Amino acids: CASSPGTGSSYEQYF.